Here is one T cell receptor (beta chain) with its context. Trimming removed 7 bases from V and 4 bases from J; junction bases left unmatched: 8. This CDR3 region has 15 residues. Germline assignment: CDR1 LNHDA and CDR2 SQIVND (reference sequence). The sample comes from a study of blood T cell repertoires in COVID-19. Study details: The United States, Italy and Spain were the sources of the acute and convalescent COVID-19 samples.

The assay was immunoSEQ multiplex PCR, and TCRdb's table has in-frame clones only and misses some. Counted here are a few hundred thousand clones, 84% occurring once; the ten biggest clones make up approximately 9%. The receptor was derived from a human donor in a cohort sampled during active COVID-19. The chain employs TRBV19 and TRBJ2-1; 9 bases line up with TRBD2. The material sequenced was peripheral blood. The CDR3 protein is CASISSSGTYNEQFF. The CDR3, as DNA: TGTGCCAGTATTAGCTCTAGCGGGACATACAATGAGCAGTTCTTC. The full variable domain, rest sourced from reference TRBV19 and TRBJ2-1, is DGGITQSPKYLFRKEGQNVTLSCEQNLNHDAMYWYRQDPGQGLRLIYYSQIVNDFQKGDIAEGYSVSREKKESFPLTVTSAQKNPTAFYLCASISSSGTYNEQFFGPGTRLTVL.